Below, one TCR beta chain is given with its context. This entry comes from a study of T cell responses to AZD1222 COVID-19 vaccine. The germline V gene encodes CDR1 SEHNR and CDR2 FQNEAQ (reference sequence). The CDR3 length is 13 residues. V was cut by 2 bases and J by 1 base, with 5 bases left in between. Clones were read by immunoSEQ multiplex PCR, and TCRdb kept only the in-frame ones, dropping some. The sample carries approximately 100,000 clones, about 89% recorded once. This clonotype was obtained from an adult in good health. Sequencing used peripheral blood, obtained on day 0 of AZD1222 vaccination. The chain links TRBV7-9 to TRBJ1-1; no firm D call. The CDR3 region has the DNA TGTGCCAGCAGCTTATGGGGGAACACTGAAGCTTTCTTT. Translation: CASSLWGNTEAFF. Full variable domain (outside the CDR3, taken from reference TRBV7-9 and TRBJ1-1): DTGVSQNPRHKITKRGQNVTFRCDPISEHNRLYWYRQTLGQGPEFLTYFQNEAQLEKSRLLSDRFSAERPKGSFSTLEIQRTEQGDSAMYLCASSLWGNTEAFFGQGTRLTVV.